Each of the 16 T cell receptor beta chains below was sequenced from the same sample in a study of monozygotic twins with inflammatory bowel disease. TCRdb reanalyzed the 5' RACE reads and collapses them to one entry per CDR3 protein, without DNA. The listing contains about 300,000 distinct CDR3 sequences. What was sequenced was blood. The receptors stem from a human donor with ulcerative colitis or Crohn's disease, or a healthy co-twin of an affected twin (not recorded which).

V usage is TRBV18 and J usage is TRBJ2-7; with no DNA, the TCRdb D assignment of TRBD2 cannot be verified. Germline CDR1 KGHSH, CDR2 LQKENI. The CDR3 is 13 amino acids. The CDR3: CASSSRRESEQYF. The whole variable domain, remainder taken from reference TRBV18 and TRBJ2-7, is NAGVMQNPRHLVRRRGQEARLRCSPMKGHSHVYWYRQLPEEGLKFMVYLQKENIIDESGMPKERFSAEFPKEGPSILRIQQVVRGDSAAYFCASSSRRESEQYFGPGTRLTVT.

CDR3 sequence reads: CASSETGKDEAFF. This rearrangement joins TRBV25-1 to TRBJ1-1; TCRdb indicates TRBD1, and absent DNA this call remains unverified. This CDR3 contains 13 residues. Germline assignment: CDR1 MGHDK and CDR2 SYGVNS.

This chain's CDR3 is CASSSGGWYEQYF. The chain is built from TRBV27 and TRBJ2-7; no DNA is available, so the TRBD1 call from TCRdb remains unchecked. CDR1 and CDR2 from the germline V gene are MNHEY and SMNVEV (reference sequence). The CDR3 is 13 residues long.

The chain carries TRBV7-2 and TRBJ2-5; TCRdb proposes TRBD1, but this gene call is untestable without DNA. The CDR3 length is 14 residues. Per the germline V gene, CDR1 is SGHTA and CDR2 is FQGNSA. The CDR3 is CASSLRTAQETQYF.

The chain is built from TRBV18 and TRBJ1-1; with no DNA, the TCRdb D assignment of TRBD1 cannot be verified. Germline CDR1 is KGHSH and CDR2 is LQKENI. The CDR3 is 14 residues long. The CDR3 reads CASSSDRGNTEAFF.

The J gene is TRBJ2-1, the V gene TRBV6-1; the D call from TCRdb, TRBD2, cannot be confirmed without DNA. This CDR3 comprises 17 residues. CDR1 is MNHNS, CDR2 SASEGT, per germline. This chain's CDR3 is CASSPSSAGNNYNEQFF.

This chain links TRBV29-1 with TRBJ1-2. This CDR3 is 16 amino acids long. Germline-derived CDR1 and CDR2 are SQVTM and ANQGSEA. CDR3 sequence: CSVTDGSKGGLYGYTF.

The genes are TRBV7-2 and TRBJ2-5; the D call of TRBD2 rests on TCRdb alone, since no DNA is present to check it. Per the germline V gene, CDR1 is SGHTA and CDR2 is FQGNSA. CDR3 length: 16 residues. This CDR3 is CASSLAAGGGQETQYF.

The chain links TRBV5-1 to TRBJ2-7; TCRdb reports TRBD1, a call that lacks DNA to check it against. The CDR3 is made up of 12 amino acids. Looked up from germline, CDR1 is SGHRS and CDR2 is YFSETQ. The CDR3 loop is CASSLPGQEQYF.

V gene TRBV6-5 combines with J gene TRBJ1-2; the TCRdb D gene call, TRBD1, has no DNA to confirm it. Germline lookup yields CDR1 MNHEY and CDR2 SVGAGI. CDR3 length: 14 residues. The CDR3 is CASSSQDSYYGYTF.

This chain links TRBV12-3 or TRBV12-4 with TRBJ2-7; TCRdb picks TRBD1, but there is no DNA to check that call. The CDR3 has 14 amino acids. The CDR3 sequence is CASSLNGGGYEQYF.

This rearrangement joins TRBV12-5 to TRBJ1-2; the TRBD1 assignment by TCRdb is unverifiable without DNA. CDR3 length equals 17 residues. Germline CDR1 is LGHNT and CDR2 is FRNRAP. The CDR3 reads CASGLVLGQRSEYGYTF. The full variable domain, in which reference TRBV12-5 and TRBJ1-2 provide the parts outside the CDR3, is DARVTQTPRHKVTEMGQEVTMRCQPILGHNTVFWYRQTMMQGLELLAYFRNRAPLDDSGMPKDRFSAEMPDATLATLKIQPSEPRDSAVYFCASGLVLGQRSEYGYTFGSGTRLTVV.

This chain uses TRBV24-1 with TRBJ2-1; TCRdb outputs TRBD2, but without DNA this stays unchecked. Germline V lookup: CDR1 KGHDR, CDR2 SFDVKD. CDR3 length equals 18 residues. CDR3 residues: CATSRLAGGPSSYNEQFF.

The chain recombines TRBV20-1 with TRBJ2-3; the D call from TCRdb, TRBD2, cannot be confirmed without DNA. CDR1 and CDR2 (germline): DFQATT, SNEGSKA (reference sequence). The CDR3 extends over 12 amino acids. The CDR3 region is CSGGEGSDTQYF.

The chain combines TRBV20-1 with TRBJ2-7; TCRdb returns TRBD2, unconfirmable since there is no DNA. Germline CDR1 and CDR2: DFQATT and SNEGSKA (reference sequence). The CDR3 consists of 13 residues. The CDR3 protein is CSAHLAGTYEQYF.

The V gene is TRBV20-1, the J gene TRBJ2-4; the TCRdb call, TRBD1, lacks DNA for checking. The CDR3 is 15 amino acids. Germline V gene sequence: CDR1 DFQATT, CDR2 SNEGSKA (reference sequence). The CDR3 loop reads CSAPPDQGPKNIQYF.